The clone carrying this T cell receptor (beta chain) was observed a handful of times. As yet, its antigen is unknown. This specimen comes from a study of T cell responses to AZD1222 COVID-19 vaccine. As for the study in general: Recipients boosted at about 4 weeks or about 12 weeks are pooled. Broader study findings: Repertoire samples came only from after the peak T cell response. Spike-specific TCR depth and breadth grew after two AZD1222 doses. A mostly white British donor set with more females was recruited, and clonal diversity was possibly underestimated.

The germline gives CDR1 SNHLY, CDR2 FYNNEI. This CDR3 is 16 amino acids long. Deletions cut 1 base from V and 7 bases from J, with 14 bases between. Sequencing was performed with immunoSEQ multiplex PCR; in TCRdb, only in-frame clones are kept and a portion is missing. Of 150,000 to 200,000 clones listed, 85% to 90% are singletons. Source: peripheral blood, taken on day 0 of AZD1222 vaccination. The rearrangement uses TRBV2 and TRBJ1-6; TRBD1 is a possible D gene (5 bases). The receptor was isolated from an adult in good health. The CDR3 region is CASSEVEVSGNSPLHF. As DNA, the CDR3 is TGTGCCAGCAGTGAAGTGGAGGTCTCAGGGAATTCACCCCTCCACTTT.